Reported below is one T cell receptor beta chain. The target antigen is unknown. Once obtained from cultured CD4+ T cells, the DNA was sequenced using the Oncomine TCR Beta short-read assay. TCRdb passed the PCR reads through MiXCR, listing each CDR3 protein once. Here the sample spans about 18,000 distinct CDR3 sequences, around 56% being singletons. The data were taken from a study of vaccination and CD4 T cells after COVID-19. The wider study: Two of the convalescents were Hispanic, and the group consisted of six males and four females. Sampling that followed vaccination took place a median about 70 days after dose two, within a range of 14 to 241. Stimulation of cells relied on overlapping spike peptides derived from SARS-CoV-2, HCoV-NL63, HCoV-OC43 and HCoV-229E.

V lost 6 bases, J lost 0 bases, and 21 bases stayed unmatched. Germline V CDR1 and CDR2: MNHNS, SASEGT. CDR3 size: 21 residues. Regarding treatment: approximately 9-day PBMC culture with coronavirus spike peptide pools or control peptides (ViraFEST assay). The rearrangement links TRBV6-1 to TRBJ1-1; 11 bases fit TRBD1. This TCR was recovered from a human donor who had recovered from COVID-19. The input for sequencing was CD4+ T cells from blood, cultured in vitro, taken before SARS-CoV-2 vaccination. Written as DNA, the CDR3 is TGTGCCAGCAGGAATAAAGCCGGGACAGGGGGAACCCATGCTTTGAACACTGAAGCTTTCTTT. Its translation: CASRNKAGTGGTHALNTEAFF.